The next 26 T cell receptor beta chains were all read from a single sample in a study of blood T cell repertoires in COVID-19 (dated by TCRdb to 2018 to 2020). The library was produced with the immunoSEQ multiplex PCR assay. TCRdb's version of the immuneACCESS table is confined to in-frame rearrangements and falls short of the full clone set. An unresolved V gene accounts for under half of the shortfall where checked; the remainder is of unknown origin. This sample holds more than 80,000 clones; 87% were observed only once. The ten largest account for 15% to 20% of the sample. Sequencing used peripheral blood. Every receptor here comes from a woman aged 60-70 years with COVID-19, enrolled during active disease.

The V gene is TRBV5-1, the J gene TRBJ2-5; D call uncertain. V was pared by 0 bases and J by 4 bases, with 7 bases between. This CDR3 comprises 13 residues. Germline-derived CDR1 and CDR2 are SGHRS and YFSETQ. CDR3 loop: CASSLGSAETQYF. The CDR3 nucleotides are TGCGCCAGCAGCTTGGGGAGCGCAGAGACCCAGTACTTC.

This clone has a single count. This sequence joins TRBV27 and TRBJ2-7; 8 bases line up with TRBD1. The CDR3 has 16 amino acids. J lost 6 bases, V lost 4 bases, and 14 bases had no gene match. In germline, CDR1 is MNHEY, CDR2 SMNVEV (reference sequence). CDR3 region: CASSSRNRGRFAEQYF. The CDR3 nucleotides are TGTGCCAGCAGTTCACGAAACAGGGGGAGATTCGCCGAGCAGTACTTC.

The chain employs TRBV7-2 and TRBJ2-3; 7 bases align to TRBD2. V shed 4 bases and J 2 bases; nucleotides not matched to a gene: 6. CDR3 length: 15 amino acids. Germline lookup yields CDR1 SGHTA and CDR2 FQGNSA. CDR3 sequence: CASSWASGNTDTQYF. The CDR3 nucleotides read TGTGCCAGCAGCTGGGCTAGCGGAAACACAGATACGCAGTATTTT.

V is TRBV4-1 and J is TRBJ1-6; TRBD1 aligns across 9 bases. The CDR3 consists of 15 residues. Trimming cost V 1 base and J 11 bases; bases outside gene matches: 6. The germline V gene encodes CDR1 MGHRA and CDR2 YSYEKL. The CDR3 bases are TGCGCCAGCAGCCAAGTCAGGGACAGGGTAACACCCCTCCACTTT. Translated: CASSQVRDRVTPLHF.

The CDR3 loop is CASSLGRDSYNEQFF. The CDR3 nucleotides read TGTGCCAGCAGTTTAGGGCGGGACTCCTACAATGAGCAGTTCTTC. The chain has TRBV6-4 and TRBJ2-1; D is perhaps TRBD2 (6 bases). Germline V gives CDR1 MRHNA, CDR2 SNTAGT. Trimming took 5 bases from V and 0 from J, leaving 11 bases between them. This CDR3 is 15 amino acids long.

The gene calls are TRBV2 and TRBJ2-5; the D gene is possibly TRBD2 (5 bases). Trimming took off 7 bases at V and 7 bases at J, with 22 bases between the two ends. There are 15 residues in the CDR3. Germline V gene data show CDR1 as SNHLY and CDR2 as FYNNEI. CDR3 DNA: TGTGCCAGCACGTCTCGTAGTTCACTAGTTGGGACCCAGTACTTC. Amino acid sequence: CASTSRSSLVGTQYF.

The V and J genes are TRBV27 and TRBJ1-6, with 7 bases identical to TRBD1. This CDR3 region has 15 residues. CDR1 and CDR2 (germline): MNHEY, SMNVEV (reference sequence). The junction had 5 bases not matched to a gene; V was cut back by 3 bases and J by 6 bases. CDR3 sequence reads: CASSLEGAGNSPLHF. The CDR3 DNA follows: TGTGCCAGCAGTTTGGAGGGGGCAGGTAATTCACCCCTCCACTTT.

CDR3 nucleotide sequence: TGTGCCAGCGCAGTCATCGAAAAACTGTTTTTT. Translated, it gives CASAVIEKLFF. V and J are TRBV2 and TRBJ1-4, with no clear D. The V end was cut by 8 bases, the J end by 8 bases, with 9 bases between. In germline, CDR1 is SNHLY, CDR2 FYNNEI. This CDR3 region has 11 residues.

The rearrangement uses TRBV7-2 and TRBJ1-1; maybe TRBD1 (6 bases). This CDR3 contains 15 residues. V was shortened by 2 bases and J by 5 bases, with 15 bases between the two germline ends. CDR1 and CDR2 from the germline V gene are SGHTA and FQGNSA. The CDR3 DNA is TGTGCCAGCAGCTTACATACAGGGCCGGGTACTGAAGCTTTCTTT. This codes for CASSLHTGPGTEAFF.

The chain employs TRBV6-5 and TRBJ2-1; no clear D. Germline V lookup: CDR1 MNHEY, CDR2 SVGAGI. Between the trimmed V and J ends, which lost 7 bases and 4 bases, there was a span of 5 bases. The CDR3 sequence is 11 residues long. CDR3 protein: CASTFYNEQFF. In DNA form, the CDR3 reads TGTGCCAGCACCTTTTACAATGAGCAGTTCTTC.

This chain uses TRBV6-2 or TRBV6-3 with TRBJ2-7, with 9 bases matching TRBD1. The CDR3 sequence is 15 residues long. CDR1 and CDR2 from the germline V gene are MNHEY and SVGEGT. V gave up 2 bases and J gave up 9 bases; unmatched junction bases: 11. The CDR3 sequence: CASSYGTGTGGRQYF. CDR3 DNA sequence: TGTGCCAGCAGTTACGGGACAGGGACGGGCGGACGGCAGTACTTC.

The rearrangement uses TRBV29-1 and TRBJ1-1; TRBD1 is a possible D gene (5 bases). Deletions cut 4 bases from V and 0 bases from J, with 12 bases between. CDR3 size: 14 residues. Germline V gene sequence: CDR1 SQVTM, CDR2 ANQGSEA. The CDR3 nucleotides read TGCAGCGTTGTCCGTGACAGCATGAACACTGAAGCTTTCTTT. Encoded protein: CSVVRDSMNTEAFF.

The V gene is TRBV6-5, the J gene TRBJ1-2, with 9 bases identical to TRBD1. Germline assignment: CDR1 MNHEY and CDR2 SVGAGI. CDR3 length equals 13 residues. V trimming: 4 bases; J trimming: 8 bases; junction bases outside the gene matches: 5. In DNA form, the CDR3 reads TGTGCCAGCAGTTCGACAGGGGGTAGAGGCTACACCTTC. Translated, it gives CASSSTGGRGYTF.

The chain employs TRBV19 and TRBJ1-2; D may be TRBD1 (6 bases). V lost 7 bases to trimming and J lost 8 bases, with 11 bases between them. The CDR3 length is 11 residues. CDR1 is LNHDA and CDR2 is SQIVND in the germline V gene (reference sequence). The CDR3 nucleotides read TGTGCCAGTACGGGACAACGCGGCTACACCTTC. Its translation: CASTGQRGYTF.

V gene TRBV6-6 combines with J gene TRBJ2-5, with TRBD2 matching 7 bases. The CDR3 covers 14 residues. With V trimmed by 0 bases and J by 5 bases, 3 bases remained unmatched. CDR1 and CDR2 from the germline V gene are MNHNY and SVGAGI (reference sequence). CDR3 in amino acids: CASSYSREGETQYF. As DNA, the CDR3 is TGTGCCAGCAGTTACTCCAGGGAGGGGGAGACCCAGTACTTC.

The chain has TRBV5-5 and TRBJ2-7; a weak D match, TRBD2 (5 bases). The CDR3 contains 13 residues. Germline V gene data show CDR1 as SGHKS and CDR2 as YYEKEE (reference sequence). V dropped 4 bases and J dropped 4 bases, with 12 bases sitting between them. CDR3 sequence reads: CASSGGLKYEQYF. The CDR3 coding sequence is TGTGCCAGCAGCGGCGGACTTAAGTACGAGCAGTACTTC.

This clone was detected a few times. CDR3 sequence: CAWSPENEKLFF. Here the CDR3 DNA reads TGTGCCTGGAGTCCCGAGAATGAAAAACTGTTTTTT. This rearrangement joins TRBV30 to TRBJ1-4; D is uncertain. V gave up 2 bases and J gave up 5 bases, with 6 bases separating them. The CDR3 is 12 residues long. Germline loops: CDR1 GTSNPN, CDR2 SVGIG (reference sequence).

The chain has TRBV5-1 and TRBJ1-2, with 8 bases lining up with TRBD1. From germline, CDR1 is SGHRS and CDR2 YFSETQ. V lost 2 bases, J lost 5 bases, and 17 bases stayed unmatched. The CDR3 is made up of 18 amino acids. The DNA of the CDR3 is TGCGCCAGCAGCTTCCAGGGGGCCCTGCGCCCCCCGGGTTATGGCTACACCTTC. Translating it yields CASSFQGALRPPGYGYTF.

The rearrangement uses TRBV3-1 (or the pseudogene TRBV3-2) and TRBJ1-6, with D unclear. The V end was cut by 4 bases, the J end by 10 bases, with 14 bases between. CDR3 length: 14 residues. The germline V gene has CDR1 LGHDT and CDR2 YNNKEL (reference sequence). This chain's CDR3 is CASSPHRGGSPLHF. CDR3 sequence (DNA): TGTGCCAGCAGCCCACACCGGGGAGGCTCACCCCTCCACTTT.

This clone is a singleton in its sample. This sequence joins TRBV9 and TRBJ1-2; 7 bases match TRBD1. The CDR3 consists of 13 residues. V trimming: 4 bases; J trimming: 5 bases; junction bases outside the gene matches: 5. Germline V lookup: CDR1 SGDLS, CDR2 YYNGEE. The CDR3 coding sequence is TGTGCCAGCAGCCCCTGGGACAGTTATGGCTACACCTTC. Its translation is CASSPWDSYGYTF.

This clone has only one observation. The rearrangement uses TRBV3-1 (or the pseudogene TRBV3-2) and TRBJ2-1; 8 positions agree with TRBD2. Trimming cost V 4 bases and J 0 bases; bases outside gene matches: 8. Germline CDR1 reads LGHDT; CDR2 reads YNNKEL (reference sequence). This CDR3 region has 17 residues. The DNA for the CDR3 is TGTGCCAGCAGCCGAGTCGGGGGGGCCCTCTCCTACAATGAGCAGTTCTTC. It yields the protein CASSRVGGALSYNEQFF.

V usage is TRBV7-9 and J usage is TRBJ2-5; TRBD1 matches at 11 bases. Germline lookup yields CDR1 SEHNR and CDR2 FQNEAQ (reference sequence). V was clipped by 0 bases and J by 2 bases; unmatched bases: 8. CDR3 length equals 18 residues. DNA for the CDR3: TGTGCCAGCAGCTTAGCGCACTATGGGGACAGGGGGCAAGAGACCCAGTACTTC. Translation: CASSLAHYGDRGQETQYF.

V gene TRBV5-1 combines with J gene TRBJ2-7, with D perhaps TRBD2 (6 bases). Germline V gene lookup returns CDR1 SGHRS and CDR2 YFSETQ. This CDR3 region has 14 residues. The V gene lost 2 bases and the J gene lost 3 bases, with 12 bases spanning the gap. For the CDR3, the DNA is TGCGCCAGCAGCTTCCGGGACTCTATCTACGAGCAGTACTTC. Translated: CASSFRDSIYEQYF.

V usage is TRBV7-2 and J usage is TRBJ2-3; possible D gene TRBD1, 5 bases. From germline, CDR1 is SGHTA and CDR2 FQGNSA. V lost 5 bases and J 5 bases, leaving 11 bases between the germline ends. This CDR3 spans 13 amino acids. DNA of the CDR3: TGTGCCAGCAGCCCTACAGACAGAGATACGCAGTATTTT. This sequence encodes CASSPTDRDTQYF.

This chain connects TRBV7-2 to TRBJ1-5; D uncertain. This CDR3 spans 13 amino acids. V was trimmed by 3 bases and J by 2 bases, leaving 5 bases between them. CDR1 and CDR2 (germline): SGHTA, FQGNSA. The CDR3 protein is CASSFGGNQPQHF. The CDR3, as DNA: TGTGCCAGCAGCTTCGGTGGCAATCAGCCCCAGCATTTT.

This chain links TRBV2 with TRBJ1-2; 7 bases line up with TRBD1. The CDR3 is made up of 13 amino acids. CDR1 and CDR2 (germline): SNHLY, FYNNEI. With V trimmed by 6 bases and J by 2 bases, 3 bases remained unmatched. The CDR3: CASRTGQNYGYTF. The CDR3 DNA reads TGTGCCAGCAGAACGGGACAGAACTATGGCTACACCTTC. The entire variable domain, with the rest obtained from reference TRBV2 and TRBJ1-2, is as follows: EPEVTQTPSHQVTQMGQEVILRCVPISNHLYFYWYRQILGQKVEFLVSFYNNEISEKSEIFDDQFSVERPDGSNFTLKIRSTKLEDSAMYFCASRTGQNYGYTFGSGTRLTVV.